These T cell receptor beta chains were read from a single sample in a study of CD8+ T cells in alopecia areata. Clones were sequenced by immunoSEQ multiplex PCR, and TCRdb holds only the in-frame ones, with some missing. There are 140,000 to 150,000 clones in the sample; less than 70% occur only once, and more than 15% lies in the top ten. The sample in question was CD8+ T cells sorted from blood, obtained at week 4, from a patient treated with tofacitinib. These receptors were collected from a human donor with alopecia areata. The CDR3 runs from the conserved cysteine through the conserved F or W. Each record gives: J gene, D gene, V gene, clone size, CDR3 protein, CDR3 DNA. A D gene is named only where the DNA matches it firmly. The size of a clone is reported for some rows only, either as once, few or many, or as a class for expanded clones.

J gene: TRBJ1-2
D gene: NA
V gene: TRBV13
clone size: NA
CDR3 protein: CASSLGGRNNYGYTF
CDR3 DNA: TGTGCCAGCAGCTTAGGGGGACGGAATAACTATGGCTACACCTTC

J gene: TRBJ2-1
D gene: NA
V gene: TRBV27
clone size: NA
CDR3 protein: CASSLLGYNEQFF
CDR3 DNA: TGTGCCAGCAGTTTACTAGGGTACAATGAGCAGTTCTTC

J gene: TRBJ2-1
D gene: NA
V gene: TRBV7-2
clone size: NA
CDR3 protein: CASSLYGGYNEQFF
CDR3 DNA: TGTGCCAGCAGCCTCTATGGGGGGTACAATGAGCAGTTCTTC

J gene: TRBJ2-3
D gene: NA
V gene: TRBV4-1
clone size: few
CDR3 protein: CASSQAWGNTDTQYF
CDR3 DNA: TGCGCCAGCAGCCAAGCCTGGGGGAACACAGATACGCAGTATTTT

J gene: TRBJ2-7
D gene: NA
V gene: TRBV6-1
clone size: NA
CDR3 protein: CASSSAVIPVYEQYF
CDR3 DNA: TGTGCCAGCAGTTCTGCCGTTATACCAGTCTACGAGCAGTACTTC

J gene: TRBJ1-1
D gene: NA
V gene: TRBV11-2
clone size: NA
CDR3 protein: CASSFQRDTEAFF
CDR3 DNA: TGTGCCAGCAGTTTTCAGAGGGACACTGAAGCTTTCTTT

J gene: TRBJ2-7
D gene: NA
V gene: TRBV4-3
clone size: NA
CDR3 protein: CASSQDRISSYTYEQYF
CDR3 DNA: TGCGCCAGCAGCCAAGACAGAATCAGCTCTTATACCTACGAGCAGTACTTC

J gene: TRBJ2-1
D gene: TRBD2
V gene: TRBV7-9
clone size: NA
CDR3 protein: CASSPGSGGIDEQFF
CDR3 DNA: TGTGCCAGCAGCCCAGGGAGCGGGGGCATCGATGAGCAGTTCTTC

J gene: TRBJ2-7
D gene: NA
V gene: TRBV5-1
clone size: NA
CDR3 protein: CASSLRSTYEQYF
CDR3 DNA: TGCGCCAGCAGCTTGCGGTCAACCTACGAGCAGTACTTC

J gene: TRBJ2-1
D gene: TRBD1
V gene: TRBV5-1
clone size: once
CDR3 protein: CASSADRGAYNEQFF
CDR3 DNA: TGCGCCAGCAGCGCCGACAGGGGGGCCTACAATGAGCAGTTCTTC

J gene: TRBJ2-5
D gene: NA
V gene: TRBV5-1
clone size: NA
CDR3 protein: CASSLEADQETQYF
CDR3 DNA: TGCGCCAGCAGCTTGGAGGCAGACCAAGAGACCCAGTACTTC

J gene: TRBJ2-7
D gene: NA
V gene: TRBV5-1
clone size: NA
CDR3 protein: CASSFWGSGYEQYF
CDR3 DNA: TGCGCCAGCAGCTTTTGGGGGTCGGGCTACGAGCAGTACTTC

J gene: TRBJ1-4
D gene: NA
V gene: TRBV5-6
clone size: NA
CDR3 protein: CASSPTGWGDEKLFF
CDR3 DNA: TGTGCCAGCAGTCCAACAGGGTGGGGAGATGAAAAACTGTTTTTT

J gene: TRBJ1-1
D gene: NA
V gene: TRBV6-5
clone size: NA
CDR3 protein: CASTPRGGQNTEAFF
CDR3 DNA: TGTGCCAGCACCCCACGAGGGGGACAGAACACTGAAGCTTTCTTT

J gene: TRBJ2-1
D gene: TRBD1
V gene: TRBV7-3
clone size: NA
CDR3 protein: CASSMTGGAGNEQFF
CDR3 DNA: TGTGCCAGCAGCATGACAGGGGGCGCGGGAAATGAGCAGTTCTTC

J gene: TRBJ2-7
D gene: NA
V gene: TRBV7-8
clone size: NA
CDR3 protein: CASSWDNYEQYF
CDR3 DNA: TGTGCCAGCAGCTGGGACAACTACGAGCAGTACTTC

J gene: TRBJ2-1
D gene: NA
V gene: TRBV30
clone size: NA
CDR3 protein: CAWPKERGAGFF
CDR3 DNA: TGTGCCTGGCCTAAGGAACGGGGGGCCGGGTTCTTC

J gene: TRBJ1-6
D gene: NA
V gene: TRBV27
clone size: NA
CDR3 protein: CASRSGGYNSPLHF
CDR3 DNA: TGTGCCAGCAGATCAGGAGGATATAATTCACCCCTCCACTTT

J gene: TRBJ2-7
D gene: NA
V gene: TRBV29-1
clone size: NA
CDR3 protein: CSVEDTWDGSYEQYF
CDR3 DNA: TGCAGCGTTGAAGATACCTGGGACGGCTCCTACGAGCAGTACTTC

J gene: TRBJ2-2
D gene: NA
V gene: TRBV6-4
clone size: NA
CDR3 protein: CASSDGYNTGELFF
CDR3 DNA: TGTGCCAGCAGTGACGGTTATAACACCGGGGAGCTGTTTTTT

J gene: TRBJ1-1
D gene: NA
V gene: TRBV29-1
clone size: once
CDR3 protein: CSALRGTEAFF
CDR3 DNA: TGCAGCGCGCTGAGGGGTACTGAAGCTTTCTTT

J gene: TRBJ1-1
D gene: NA
V gene: TRBV15
clone size: NA
CDR3 protein: CATSRDLDAEALF
CDR3 DNA: TGTGCCACCAGCAGAGATCTTGACGCTGAAGCTCTCTTT

J gene: TRBJ1-5
D gene: NA
V gene: TRBV13
clone size: NA
CDR3 protein: CASSLGQEGDQPQHF
CDR3 DNA: TGTGCCAGCAGCTTGGGGCAGGAGGGCGATCAGCCCCAGCATTTT

J gene: TRBJ1-4
D gene: NA
V gene: TRBV5-6
clone size: few
CDR3 protein: CASSLDGAGEKLFF
CDR3 DNA: TGTGCCAGCAGCTTGGACGGAGCCGGAGAAAAACTGTTTTTT

J gene: TRBJ2-5
D gene: NA
V gene: TRBV27
clone size: NA
CDR3 protein: CASSLSPGAVETQYF
CDR3 DNA: TGTGCCAGCAGTTTATCTCCCGGAGCTGTGGAGACCCAGTACTTC

J gene: TRBJ2-7
D gene: NA
V gene: TRBV6-5
clone size: once
CDR3 protein: CASSRGHTTYEQYF
CDR3 DNA: TGTGCCAGCAGCCGGGGACATACGACCTACGAGCAGTACTTC

J gene: TRBJ2-3
D gene: NA
V gene: TRBV4-3
clone size: NA
CDR3 protein: CASSRLLGGRTDTQYF
CDR3 DNA: TGCGCCAGCAGCCGCCTCCTCGGGGGCCGAACTGATACGCAGTATTTT

J gene: TRBJ2-5
D gene: NA
V gene: TRBV2
clone size: NA
CDR3 protein: CASSEGLVGGQETQYF
CDR3 DNA: TGTGCCAGCAGTGAAGGACTTGTGGGGGGCCAAGAGACCCAGTACTTC

J gene: TRBJ2-7
D gene: TRBD1
V gene: TRBV19
clone size: few
CDR3 protein: CASSRGTSNYEQYF
CDR3 DNA: TGTGCCAGCAGCAGGGGGACATCGAACTACGAGCAGTACTTC

J gene: TRBJ1-1
D gene: NA
V gene: TRBV4-1
clone size: NA
CDR3 protein: CASSQRLNTEAFF
CDR3 DNA: TGCGCCAGCAGCCAGAGGCTGAACACTGAAGCTTTCTTT

J gene: TRBJ1-5
D gene: TRBD1
V gene: TRBV19
clone size: NA
CDR3 protein: CASSIGQGLVQPQHF
CDR3 DNA: TGTGCCAGTAGTATTGGACAGGGGTTGGTTCAGCCCCAGCATTTT

J gene: TRBJ2-5
D gene: NA
V gene: TRBV4-1
clone size: few
CDR3 protein: CASSQAYQETQYF
CDR3 DNA: TGCGCCAGCAGCCAAGCTTACCAAGAGACCCAGTACTTC

J gene: TRBJ2-3
D gene: TRBD1
V gene: TRBV2
clone size: NA
CDR3 protein: CASRTGAGLSDTQYF
CDR3 DNA: TGTGCCAGCAGGACAGGGGCCGGGCTTTCAGATACGCAGTATTTT

J gene: TRBJ1-2
D gene: NA
V gene: TRBV12-5
clone size: NA
CDR3 protein: CASGSWEEGYGYTF
CDR3 DNA: TGTGCTAGTGGTTCCTGGGAGGAGGGATATGGCTACACCTTC

J gene: TRBJ2-4
D gene: TRBD1
V gene: TRBV29-1
clone size: few
CDR3 protein: CSVEDLGGAGGLAKNIQYF
CDR3 DNA: TGCAGCGTTGAAGATCTTGGCGGAGCAGGGGGTCTAGCCAAAAACATTCAGTACTTC

J gene: TRBJ2-5
D gene: NA
V gene: TRBV7-6
clone size: NA
CDR3 protein: CASSLEAGRETQYF
CDR3 DNA: TGTGCCAGCAGCTTAGAAGCGGGTAGGGAGACCCAGTACTTC

J gene: TRBJ2-3
D gene: NA
V gene: TRBV7-9
clone size: NA
CDR3 protein: CASSSPAVISTDTQYF
CDR3 DNA: TGTGCCAGCAGCTCCCCCGCTGTAATCAGCACAGATACGCAGTATTTT

J gene: TRBJ1-2
D gene: TRBD1
V gene: TRBV10-3
clone size: NA
CDR3 protein: CAARGDYGYTF
CDR3 DNA: TGTGCCGCCAGGGGGGACTATGGCTACACCTTC

J gene: TRBJ1-5
D gene: NA
V gene: TRBV30
clone size: NA
CDR3 protein: CAWSEGVANQPQHF
CDR3 DNA: TGTGCCTGGAGCGAAGGGGTGGCCAATCAGCCCCAGCATTTT

J gene: TRBJ2-3
D gene: TRBD1
V gene: TRBV5-6
clone size: NA
CDR3 protein: CASSFEDRTQYF
CDR3 DNA: TGTGCCAGCAGCTTCGAGGACAGGACGCAGTATTTT